These 7 T cell receptor beta chains were sequenced from one sample in a study of OX40 agonist ivuxolimab in advanced cancers. TCRdb keeps only in-frame clones here, not all; method: immunoSEQ multiplex PCR. The sample gives about 79,000 clones, more than 65% of which show up once; over 3.5% is in the top ten. Sequencing was performed on CD4+ or CD8+ T cells sorted from blood, taken in a trial of the OX40 agonist ivuxolimab. These receptors originate from an adult with an advanced solid tumor such as melanoma, head and neck, liver or kidney cancer.

The CDR3 reads CASSYSRGNYGYTF. The DNA of the CDR3 is TGTGCCAGCAGTTACTCGAGAGGGAACTATGGCTACACCTTC. This chain links TRBV6-5 with TRBJ1-2; no clear D gene. Deletions cut 0 bases from V and 2 bases from J, with 7 bases between. CDR1 is MNHEY, CDR2 SVGAGI, per germline. The CDR3 runs to 14 residues.

The chain is built from TRBV5-4 and TRBJ2-5, with D perhaps matching TRBD1 (5 bases). The CDR3 sequence is 14 residues long. The germline V gene encodes CDR1 SGHNT and CDR2 YYREEE (reference sequence). V lost 0 bases and J 2 bases, leaving 8 bases between the germline ends. CDR3 residues: CASSLGGSQETQYF. The DNA for the CDR3 is TGTGCCAGCAGCTTGGGGGGCAGTCAAGAGACCCAGTACTTC.

This clone was picked up many times. The V and J genes are TRBV19 and TRBJ1-5; no clear D. Deletions cut 0 bases from V and 7 bases from J, with 7 bases between. This CDR3 has 13 amino acids. Germline V gene lookup returns CDR1 LNHDA and CDR2 SQIVND (reference sequence). CDR3 sequence reads: CASSIDFIQPQHF. In DNA, the CDR3 is TGTGCCAGTAGTATAGATTTTATCCAGCCCCAGCATTTT.

J is TRBJ2-7 and V is TRBV9; 8 bases line up with TRBD1. The CDR3 covers 14 residues. Germline V gives CDR1 SGDLS, CDR2 YYNGEE. V gave up 4 bases and J gave up 2 bases; unmatched junction bases: 5. CDR3 DNA: TGTGCCAGCAGCACTGGGGACAGGACCTACGAGCAGTACTTC. This gives the protein CASSTGDRTYEQYF.

The chain joins TRBV11-2 to TRBJ1-4, with unresolved D. The germline gives CDR1 SGHAT, CDR2 FQNNGV. The CDR3 consists of 14 residues. V lost 2 bases to trimming and J lost 2 bases, with 6 bases between them. The CDR3 nucleotides read TGTGCCAGCAGCTTATTACGGACTAATGAAAAACTGTTTTTT. Amino acids: CASSLLRTNEKLFF.

This chain uses TRBV6-1 with TRBJ2-1, with D perhaps TRBD1 (6 bases). The CDR3 spans 14 residues. V shed 6 bases and J shed 6 bases, with 15 bases lying between them. Germline V gene data show CDR1 as MNHNS and CDR2 as SASEGT. CDR3 DNA sequence: TGTGCCAGCAGACCGGGACAAGGGTTCAATGAGCAGTTCTTC. Its translation: CASRPGQGFNEQFF.

V and J are TRBV6-5 and TRBJ2-7; TRBD2 agrees at 13 bases. The CDR3 runs 15 residues. V lost 6 bases, J lost 3 bases, and 5 bases stayed unmatched. The germline V gene has CDR1 MNHEY and CDR2 SVGAGI. The CDR3, as DNA: TGTGCCAGCAGGCTGGGACTAGCGGGAATCTACGAGCAGTACTTC. It encodes CASRLGLAGIYEQYF.